This record concerns one T cell receptor (beta chain) sequence. What antigen it recognizes has not been identified. Within one base of it there is no much larger clone, and no base qualities were kept. V is shortened by 2 bases, J by 10 bases, and the region joining them spans 9 bases. The CDR3 holds 11 amino acids from the cysteine to the phenylalanine. Here the CDR3 DNA is all that survives: 33 bases in frame from base 1. Looking up the germline V gene yields CDR1 SQVTM and CDR2 ANQGSEA. This entry is derived from a study of blood T cell repertoires in COVID-19 (TCRdb year 2020). In terms of the full investigation: Samples from collaborators originated in the United States, Italy and Spain and spanned both the acute and convalescent phases of COVID-19. The sample metadata nearly always contained a de-identified subject ID, COVID-19 status, age in years and sex. A freely available public database, intended as a resource for researchers studying the immune response to SARS-CoV-2, is where the repertoires were released. The samples were drawn from two sources: the first 160 participants of the ongoing ImmuneRACE study, and 950 to 1,500 subjects contributed by 6 global collaborators. Subjects who had been exposed to COVID-19, were actively infected with it, or had recovered from it provided the deeply sampled blood TCRbeta repertoires that made up the dataset. Where HLA class I and class II types were available, the types were taken from metadata supplied by the sample provider, not from assay-based typing. The prospective study material was composed of cDNA or gDNA derived from T cells, B-cell-depleted T cells, or PBMCs.

TCRbeta CDR3 regions were amplified from genomic DNA by means of the immunoSEQ Assay, a bias-controlled multiplex PCR. The paper's processing steps were these. Within the assay, amplification of reference gene primers was used to estimate how many nucleated cells each sample contained. To quantify the absolute abundance of each unique TCRbeta CDR3 rearrangement, sequence reads were collapsed and filtered. Productive Simpson clonality was computed per sample as the square root of Simpson's diversity index over productive rearrangements. TCRdb limited this immuneACCESS table to in-frame rearrangements with V and J called. A share of clones is missing; checked studies link under half to unresolved V genes, and the rest is unexplained. V and J calls and clone size are given by that table; D and trimming were obtained from the DNA. In all, the sample holds fewer than 90,000 clones, and 75% to 90% of those were seen once. The ten top clones hold 7% to 8.5% of the sample.

The paper's findings and limits, for the study overall: Clinical and demographic metadata were provided uncurated, with the amount varying by source and participant.

Each collaborating institution followed its own protocols to collect whole blood in K2EDTA tubes. For TCRbeta analysis, collaborators shipped samples as frozen whole blood, isolated PBMCs, or DNA extracted from either of those sample types. This TCR was sampled from a man aged 30 to 45 with acute or convalescent COVID-19. Sequencing input: peripheral blood. The chain was built from TRBV29-1 and TRBJ2-1, with TRBD1 as a weak D call on 6 bases. The CDR3 protein is CSVEKGVEQFF. The DNA sequence is TGCAGCGTTGAAAAGGGGGTGGAGCAGTTCTTC.